This record concerns one TCR beta chain sequence. These data are taken from a study of CDR3 diversity in severe acne. TCRdb re-derived calls from the PCR reads in MiXCR, one entry per CDR3 protein. This sample has roughly 81,000 distinct CDR3 sequences, with about 52% found just once. The sample was blood. The clonotype comes from a male donor in good health, serving as a control.

The CDR3 coding sequence is TGCGCCAGCAGCTTGTTGGTTCGCAACTATACGCAGTATTTT. It specifies CASSLLVRNYTQYF. The chain carries TRBV5-1 and TRBJ2-3; D gene uncertain. The CDR3 totals 14 residues. The germline V gene has CDR1 SGHRS and CDR2 YFSETQ. Trimming left V 1 base short and J 7 bases short, with 13 bases between.